This entry lists 12 T cell receptor beta chains sequenced from one sample in a study of T cells in Graves' hyperthyroidism and ophthalmopathy. RNA transcripts provided the source from which TCR beta CDR3 regions were amplified. HTBI primers drove first-round RT-PCR of the TCR CDR3. Each CDR3 protein is one row after TCRdb ran MiXCR on the multiplex PCR reads. In the table there are about 840,000 distinct CDR3 sequences, over 35% of which are singletons. Material: blood. These receptors originate from a man aged 18-30 years with Graves' hyperthyroidism.

This clonotype was observed a single time. A much larger clone is a single base away; this may be a read error. This chain links TRBV12-3 or TRBV12-4 with TRBJ1-2, with D perhaps TRBD1 (5 bases). V lost 6 bases to trimming and J lost 6 bases, with 8 bases between them. The CDR3 has 11 amino acids. CDR3 loop: CASRRGNGYTF. The DNA of the CDR3 is TGTGCCAGCAGACGGGGGAATGGCTACACCTTC.

The table lists this clonotype with many counts. This chain links TRBV29-1 with TRBJ1-1; 8 nucleotides line up with TRBD1. The trim removed 7 bases at V and 4 bases at J, leaving 8 bases unmatched. This CDR3 has 13 amino acids. Germline-derived CDR1 and CDR2 are SQVTM and ANQGSEA. This CDR3 is CSASTGASTEAFF. The CDR3 region has the DNA TGCAGCGCCTCGACAGGGGCTAGCACTGAAGCTTTCTTT. The entire variable domain, with the rest obtained from reference TRBV29-1 and TRBJ1-1, is as follows: SAVISQKPSRDICQRGTSLTIQCQVDSQVTMMFWYRQQPGQSLTLIATANQGSEATYESGFVIDKFPISRPNLTFSTLTVSNMSPEDSSIYLCSASTGASTEAFFGQGTRLTVV.

This clonotype has at least ten counts. V usage is TRBV29-1 and J usage is TRBJ1-1; D is ambiguous. V lost 6 bases to trimming and J lost 7 bases, with 12 bases between them. This CDR3 has 11 residues. Germline CDR1 SQVTM, CDR2 ANQGSEA. CDR3 protein: CSVPVVGEAFF. CDR3 nucleotides: TGCAGCGTGCCCGTCGTCGGTGAAGCTTTCTTT.

In DNA, the CDR3 is TGTGCCAGCAGCTTAGGCAAGCAGTACTTC. Translation: CASSLGKQYF. The chain employs TRBV7-2 and TRBJ2-7; D remains unclear. CDR3 length: 10 residues. The germline V and J ends were trimmed by 1 base and 8 bases, with 3 bases remaining between them. The germline CDR1 and CDR2 sequences are SGHTA and FQGNSA.

V usage is TRBV5-1 and J usage is TRBJ2-2; 8 bases map to TRBD1. This CDR3 contains 15 residues. V shed 2 bases and J 6 bases; nucleotides not matched to a gene: 6. Germline assignment: CDR1 SGHRS and CDR2 YFSETQ. The CDR3 is CASSLSGQGSGELFF. CDR3 nucleotides: TGCGCCAGCAGCTTATCAGGACAGGGTTCCGGGGAGCTGTTTTTT.

The chain is built from TRBV15 and TRBJ1-2; D ambiguous. The ends were cut back, 3 bases at V and 8 bases at J, with 16 bases in the middle. The germline V gene encodes CDR1 LNHNV and CDR2 YYDKDF (reference sequence). This CDR3 has 14 residues. This CDR3 is CATSSQPSDEGYTF. The CDR3 DNA sequence: TGTGCCACCAGCAGCCAACCTTCCGATGAGGGCTACACCTTC.

This clonotype was counted ten times or more. The rearrangement joins TRBV9 to TRBJ1-5; D is unclear. The CDR3 is 13 amino acids. Germline CDR1 reads SGDLS; CDR2 reads YYNGEE. The germline V and J ends were trimmed by 4 bases and 5 bases, with 10 bases remaining between them. CDR3 loop: CASSTSQDQPQHF. The CDR3 DNA is TGTGCCAGCAGCACTTCTCAGGATCAGCCCCAGCATTTT.

The sample holds many counts of this clonotype. In nucleotides, the CDR3 is TGTGCCAGCAGCGTAGACTCCAGGCAGCCCCAGCATTTT. This gives the protein CASSVDSRQPQHF. The chain employs TRBV9 and TRBJ1-5; D uncertain. Trimming removed 0 bases at V and 7 bases at J, with 8 bases between. Germline CDR1 is SGDLS and CDR2 is YYNGEE. The CDR3 runs 13 residues.

This clonotype was counted a few times. The chain employs TRBV12-3 or TRBV12-4 and TRBJ1-1, with D unresolved. V dropped 6 bases and J dropped 7 bases, with 18 bases sitting between them. The CDR3 covers 14 residues. The CDR3 is CASRPTQWVYEAFF. In DNA form, the CDR3 reads TGTGCCAGCAGACCCACCCAATGGGTATATGAAGCTTTCTTT.

J is TRBJ1-1 and V is TRBV19, with D possibly being TRBD1 (6 bases). The V gene's germline CDR1 is LNHDA and CDR2 SQIVND (reference sequence). The CDR3 totals 14 residues. Trimming stripped 3 bases from V and 5 bases from J, with 13 bases between. CDR3 DNA sequence: TGTGCCAGTAGTATCCCGGGGGCATGGACTGAAGCTTTCTTT. As protein: CASSIPGAWTEAFF.

The chain employs TRBV12-3 or TRBV12-4 and TRBJ1-2; 8 nucleotides match TRBD1. V shed 3 bases, J shed 8 bases, and the junction held 8 bases outside the gene matches. The CDR3 totals 14 residues. The CDR3 DNA is TGTGCCAGCAGTTTCGGAGTGGGGGACAGGGGCTACACCTTC. Translated: CASSFGVGDRGYTF.

The CDR3 DNA sequence: TGTGCCAGCAGTTACACGGGACAGGGGGCTCCTGGAAACACCATATATTTT. It translates to CASSYTGQGAPGNTIYF. The chain couples TRBV6-4 to TRBJ1-3, with 12 bases that match TRBD1. The CDR3 is 17 residues long. The germline V gene has CDR1 MRHNA and CDR2 SNTAGT. The trim removed 5 bases at V and 2 bases at J, leaving 7 bases unmatched.